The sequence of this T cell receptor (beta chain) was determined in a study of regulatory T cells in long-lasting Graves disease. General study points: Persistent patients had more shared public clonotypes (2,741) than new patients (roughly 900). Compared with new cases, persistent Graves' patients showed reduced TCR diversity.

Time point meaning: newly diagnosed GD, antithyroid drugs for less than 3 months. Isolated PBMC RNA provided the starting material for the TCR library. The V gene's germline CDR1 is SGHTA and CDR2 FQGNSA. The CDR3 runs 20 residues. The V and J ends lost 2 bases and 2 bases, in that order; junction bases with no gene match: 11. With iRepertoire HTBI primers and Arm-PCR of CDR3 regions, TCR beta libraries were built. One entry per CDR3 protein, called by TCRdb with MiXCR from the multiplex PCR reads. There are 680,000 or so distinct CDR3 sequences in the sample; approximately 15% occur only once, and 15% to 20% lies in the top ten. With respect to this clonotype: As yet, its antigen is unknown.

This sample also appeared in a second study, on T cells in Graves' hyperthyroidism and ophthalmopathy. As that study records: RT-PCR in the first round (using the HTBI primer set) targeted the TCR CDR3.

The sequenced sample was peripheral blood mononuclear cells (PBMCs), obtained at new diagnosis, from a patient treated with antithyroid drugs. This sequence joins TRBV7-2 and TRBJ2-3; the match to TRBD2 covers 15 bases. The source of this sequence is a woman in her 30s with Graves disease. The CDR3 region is CASSLTGTSGRRASTDTQYF. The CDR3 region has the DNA TGTGCCAGCAGCTTAACCGGGACTAGCGGGAGGAGGGCCTCCACAGATACGCAGTATTTT.